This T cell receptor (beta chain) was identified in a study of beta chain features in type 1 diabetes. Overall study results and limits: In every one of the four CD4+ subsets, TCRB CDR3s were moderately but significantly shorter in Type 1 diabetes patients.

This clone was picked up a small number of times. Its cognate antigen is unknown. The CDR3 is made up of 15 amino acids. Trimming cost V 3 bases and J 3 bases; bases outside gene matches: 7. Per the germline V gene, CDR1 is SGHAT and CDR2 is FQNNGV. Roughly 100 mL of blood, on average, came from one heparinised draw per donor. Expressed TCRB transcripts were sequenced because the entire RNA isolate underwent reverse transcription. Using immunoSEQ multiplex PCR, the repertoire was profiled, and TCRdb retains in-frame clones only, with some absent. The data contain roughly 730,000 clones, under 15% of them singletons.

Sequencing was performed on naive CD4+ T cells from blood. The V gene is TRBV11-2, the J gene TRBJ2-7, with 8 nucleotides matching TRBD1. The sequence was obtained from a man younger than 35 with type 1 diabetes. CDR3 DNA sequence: TGTGCCAGCAGCTTCTGGGACAGGCCAGTCTACGAGCAGTACTTC. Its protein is CASSFWDRPVYEQYF.